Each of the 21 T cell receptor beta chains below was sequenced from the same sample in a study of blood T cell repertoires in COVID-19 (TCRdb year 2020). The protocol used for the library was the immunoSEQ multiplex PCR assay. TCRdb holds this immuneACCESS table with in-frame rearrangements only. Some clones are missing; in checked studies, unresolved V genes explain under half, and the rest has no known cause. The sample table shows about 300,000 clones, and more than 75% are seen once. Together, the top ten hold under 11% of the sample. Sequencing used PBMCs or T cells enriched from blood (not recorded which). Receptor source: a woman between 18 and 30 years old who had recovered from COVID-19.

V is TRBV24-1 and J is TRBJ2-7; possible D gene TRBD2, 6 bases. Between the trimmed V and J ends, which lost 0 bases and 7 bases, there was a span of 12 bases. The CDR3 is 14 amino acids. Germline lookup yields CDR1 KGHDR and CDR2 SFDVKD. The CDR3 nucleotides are TGTGCCACCAGTGATTTGGGGACTCCAGGAGAGCAGTACTTC. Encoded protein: CATSDLGTPGEQYF.

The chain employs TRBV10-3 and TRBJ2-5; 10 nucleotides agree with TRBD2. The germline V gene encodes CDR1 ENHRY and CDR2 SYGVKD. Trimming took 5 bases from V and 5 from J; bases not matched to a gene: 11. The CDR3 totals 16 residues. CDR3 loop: CAISSSGGSLGETQYF. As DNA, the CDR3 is TGTGCCATCAGTAGTAGCGGGGGGTCCCTCGGGGAGACCCAGTACTTC.

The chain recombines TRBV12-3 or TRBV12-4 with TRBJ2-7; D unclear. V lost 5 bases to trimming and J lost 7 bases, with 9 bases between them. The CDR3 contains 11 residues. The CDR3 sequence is CASSGHREQYF. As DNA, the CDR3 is TGTGCCAGCAGTGGTCACCGGGAGCAGTACTTC.

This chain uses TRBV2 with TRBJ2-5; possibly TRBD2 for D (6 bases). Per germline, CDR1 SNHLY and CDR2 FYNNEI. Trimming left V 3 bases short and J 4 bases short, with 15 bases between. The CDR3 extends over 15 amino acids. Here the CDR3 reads CASSEEGRWGETQYF. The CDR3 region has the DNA TGTGCCAGCAGTGAGGAGGGCAGATGGGGAGAGACCCAGTACTTC.

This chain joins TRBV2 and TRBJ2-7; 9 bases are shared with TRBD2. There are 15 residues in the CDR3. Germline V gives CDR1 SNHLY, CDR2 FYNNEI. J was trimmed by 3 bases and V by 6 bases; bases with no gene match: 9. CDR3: CASRSFSGRDYEQYF. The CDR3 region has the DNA TGTGCCAGCAGATCCTTTAGCGGGAGAGACTACGAGCAGTACTTC.

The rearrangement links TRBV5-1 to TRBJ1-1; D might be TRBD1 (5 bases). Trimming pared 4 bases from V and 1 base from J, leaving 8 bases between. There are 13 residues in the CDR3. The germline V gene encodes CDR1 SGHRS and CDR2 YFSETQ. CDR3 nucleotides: TGCGCCAGCAGCATAGGACAGAACACTGAAGCTTTCTTT. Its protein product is CASSIGQNTEAFF.

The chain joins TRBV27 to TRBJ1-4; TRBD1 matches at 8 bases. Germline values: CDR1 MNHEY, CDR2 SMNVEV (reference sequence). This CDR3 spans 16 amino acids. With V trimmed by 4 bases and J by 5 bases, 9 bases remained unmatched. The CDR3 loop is CASSSQGAGGNEKLFF. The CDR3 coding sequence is TGTGCCAGCAGTTCCCAGGGGGCCGGAGGGAATGAAAAACTGTTTTTT.

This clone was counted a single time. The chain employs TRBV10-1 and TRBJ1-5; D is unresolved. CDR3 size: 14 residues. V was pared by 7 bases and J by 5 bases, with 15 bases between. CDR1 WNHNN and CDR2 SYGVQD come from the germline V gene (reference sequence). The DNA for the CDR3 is TGCGCCAGCAAATTTAGAGAGGCGGATCAGCCCCAGCATTTT. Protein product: CASKFREADQPQHF.

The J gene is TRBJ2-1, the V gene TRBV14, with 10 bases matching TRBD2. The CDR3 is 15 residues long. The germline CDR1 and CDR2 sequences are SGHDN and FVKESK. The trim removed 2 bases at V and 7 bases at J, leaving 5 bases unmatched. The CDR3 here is CASSQYLAGENEQFF. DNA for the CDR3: TGTGCCAGCAGCCAATACCTAGCGGGGGAGAATGAGCAGTTCTTC.

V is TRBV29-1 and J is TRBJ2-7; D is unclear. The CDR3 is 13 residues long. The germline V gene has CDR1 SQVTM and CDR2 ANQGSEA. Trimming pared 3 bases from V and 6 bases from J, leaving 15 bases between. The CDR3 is CSVELQERGEQYF. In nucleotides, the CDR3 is TGCAGCGTTGAGTTACAAGAACGCGGCGAGCAGTACTTC.

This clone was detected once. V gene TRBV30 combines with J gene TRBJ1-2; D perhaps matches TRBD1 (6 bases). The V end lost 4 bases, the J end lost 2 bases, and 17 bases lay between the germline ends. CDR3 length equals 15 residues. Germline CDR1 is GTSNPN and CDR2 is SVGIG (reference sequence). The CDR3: CAWNQSGGRNYGYTF. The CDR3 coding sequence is TGTGCCTGGAATCAGAGTGGGGGCAGAAACTATGGCTACACCTTC.

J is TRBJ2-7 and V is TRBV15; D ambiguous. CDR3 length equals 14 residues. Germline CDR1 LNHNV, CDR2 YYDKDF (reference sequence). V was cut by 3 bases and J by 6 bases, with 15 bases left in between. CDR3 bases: TGTGCCACCAGCAGGCCTTATCAAAGCCGCGAGCAGTACTTC. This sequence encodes CATSRPYQSREQYF.

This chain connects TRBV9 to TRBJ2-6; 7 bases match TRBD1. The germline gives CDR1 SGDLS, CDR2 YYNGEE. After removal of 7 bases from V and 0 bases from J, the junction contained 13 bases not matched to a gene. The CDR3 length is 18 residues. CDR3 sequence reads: CASASGQAQSSGANVLTF. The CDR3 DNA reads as TGTGCCAGCGCATCTGGACAGGCCCAAAGCTCTGGGGCCAACGTCCTGACTTTC.

The CDR3, as DNA: TGTGCCAGCAGCCAAGGGACTAGCGGGAGTAGTGAGCAGTTCTTC. Its protein is CASSQGTSGSSEQFF. The rearrangement joins TRBV3-1 (or the pseudogene TRBV3-2) to TRBJ2-1; 13 bases are shared with TRBD2. The CDR3 is 15 residues long. Germline CDR1 reads LGHDT; CDR2 reads YNNKEL (reference sequence). Trimming at V came to 1 base and at J to 9 bases, leaving 3 bases not matched to a gene.

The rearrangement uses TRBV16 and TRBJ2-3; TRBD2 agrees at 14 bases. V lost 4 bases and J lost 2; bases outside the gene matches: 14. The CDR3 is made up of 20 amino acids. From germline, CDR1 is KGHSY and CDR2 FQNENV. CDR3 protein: CASSRFTGTSGSLTTDTQYF. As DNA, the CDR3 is TGTGCCAGCAGCCGGTTCACCGGGACTAGCGGGAGTTTAACCACAGATACGCAGTATTTT.

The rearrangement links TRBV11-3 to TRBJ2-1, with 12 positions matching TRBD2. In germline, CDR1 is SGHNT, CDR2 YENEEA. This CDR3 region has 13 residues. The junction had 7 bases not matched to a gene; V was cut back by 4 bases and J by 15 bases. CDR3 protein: CASSSTSGGWVFF. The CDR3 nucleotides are TGTGCCAGCAGCTCAACTAGCGGGGGGTGGGTGTTCTTC.

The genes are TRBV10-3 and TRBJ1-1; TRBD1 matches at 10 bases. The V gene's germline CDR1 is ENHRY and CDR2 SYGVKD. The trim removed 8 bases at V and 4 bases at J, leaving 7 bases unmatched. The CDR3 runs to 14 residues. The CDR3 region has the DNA TGTGCCATCCAAGGGACAGGGGAGCGCACTGAAGCTTTCTTT. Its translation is CAIQGTGERTEAFF.

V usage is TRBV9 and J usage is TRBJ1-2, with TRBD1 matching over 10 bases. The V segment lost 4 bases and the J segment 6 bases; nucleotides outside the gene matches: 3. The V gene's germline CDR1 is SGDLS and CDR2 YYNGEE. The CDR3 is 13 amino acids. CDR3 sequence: CASSPTGGHGYTF. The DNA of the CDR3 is TGTGCCAGCAGCCCGACAGGGGGCCATGGCTACACCTTC.

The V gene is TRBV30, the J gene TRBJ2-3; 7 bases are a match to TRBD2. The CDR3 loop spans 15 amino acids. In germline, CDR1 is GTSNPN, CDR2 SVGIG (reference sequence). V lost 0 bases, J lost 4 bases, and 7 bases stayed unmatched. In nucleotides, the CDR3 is TGTGCCTGGAGTGTACGCGGGAGAGGAGCAGATACGCAGTATTTT. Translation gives CAWSVRGRGADTQYF.

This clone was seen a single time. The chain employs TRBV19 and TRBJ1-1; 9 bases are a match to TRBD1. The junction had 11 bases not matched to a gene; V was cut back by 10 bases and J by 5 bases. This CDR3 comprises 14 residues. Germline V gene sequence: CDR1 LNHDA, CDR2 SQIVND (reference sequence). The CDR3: CATGTGTMGTEAFF. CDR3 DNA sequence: TGTGCCACCGGGACAGGGACGATGGGAACTGAAGCTTTCTTT.

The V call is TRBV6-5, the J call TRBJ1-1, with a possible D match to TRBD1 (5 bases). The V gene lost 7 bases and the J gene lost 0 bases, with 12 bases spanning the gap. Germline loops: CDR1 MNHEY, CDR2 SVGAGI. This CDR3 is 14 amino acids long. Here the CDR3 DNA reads TGTGCCAGCAAAATAGACAGTTTGAACACTGAAGCTTTCTTT. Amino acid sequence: CASKIDSLNTEAFF.